A single sample is the source of the 6 T cell receptor beta chains below, sequenced in a study of T-cell memory formation after mild COVID-19. Each CDR3 protein gets one entry after TCRdb re-called the 5' RACE reads with MiXCR. This repertoire shows tens of thousands of distinct CDR3 sequences, around 13% found once; its top ten account for about 29%. The sample was PBMCs or a T cell subset sorted from them (not recorded which). The receptors originated from an adult woman who had mild COVID-19 (a few samples of this study predate the infection). Cell type and time point are not known.

This rearrangement joins TRBV6-2 or TRBV6-3 to TRBJ2-2; tentatively, D is TRBD2 (6 bases). The CDR3 has 16 residues. Germline CDR1 MNHEY, CDR2 SVGEGT. V lost 6 bases and J 6 bases, leaving 20 bases between the germline ends. The CDR3, as DNA: TGTGCCAGCAGCCCTAGGCGGGGAGCAGAACCCGGGGAGCTGTTTTTT. It yields the protein CASSPRRGAEPGELFF.

The chain uses TRBV6-1 and TRBJ2-1; D ambiguous. In germline, CDR1 is MNHNS, CDR2 SASEGT. V dropped 6 bases and J dropped 8 bases, with 14 bases sitting between them. The CDR3 consists of 13 residues. CDR3 loop: CASRLRESDEQFF. CDR3 coding DNA: TGTGCCAGCAGGCTCCGTGAATCGGATGAGCAGTTCTTC.

This clonotype was recorded a few times. The chain carries TRBV20-1 and TRBJ2-7; no firm D call. CDR3 length equals 14 residues. V dropped 3 bases and J dropped 0 bases, with 12 bases sitting between them. Germline values: CDR1 DFQATT, CDR2 SNEGSKA (reference sequence). The CDR3 DNA follows: TGCAGTGCTAGGGACGGCATGAACTCCTACGAGCAGTACTTC. Its translation is CSARDGMNSYEQYF.

This clonotype was picked up a small number of times. The rearrangement joins TRBV6-5 to TRBJ2-1; D remains ambiguous. Per the germline V gene, CDR1 is MNHEY and CDR2 is SVGAGI. The CDR3 is made up of 13 amino acids. V shed 5 bases and J shed 4 bases, with 9 bases lying between them. For the CDR3, the DNA is TGTGCCAGCAGTCCGACTCGTTACAATGAGCAGTTCTTC. Encoded protein: CASSPTRYNEQFF.

CDR3 in DNA: TGCGCCAGCAGAGGGGTTGAGCAGTTCTTC. Amino acids: CASRGVEQFF. V usage is TRBV5-1 and J usage is TRBJ2-1, with D tentatively TRBD1 (5 bases). V shed 5 bases and J shed 9 bases, with 6 bases lying between them. This CDR3 is 10 amino acids long. Germline lookup yields CDR1 SGHRS and CDR2 YFSETQ.

This clonotype was seen a few times. The V gene is TRBV5-6, the J gene TRBJ2-3; 8 nucleotides match TRBD2. CDR3 length equals 17 residues. J lost 1 base, V lost 4 bases, and 11 bases had no gene match. Per germline, CDR1 SGHDT and CDR2 YYEEEE. CDR3 protein: CASSQGLELVGTDTQYF. The CDR3 DNA reads as TGTGCCAGCAGCCAGGGACTAGAGCTGGTGGGCACAGATACGCAGTATTTT.